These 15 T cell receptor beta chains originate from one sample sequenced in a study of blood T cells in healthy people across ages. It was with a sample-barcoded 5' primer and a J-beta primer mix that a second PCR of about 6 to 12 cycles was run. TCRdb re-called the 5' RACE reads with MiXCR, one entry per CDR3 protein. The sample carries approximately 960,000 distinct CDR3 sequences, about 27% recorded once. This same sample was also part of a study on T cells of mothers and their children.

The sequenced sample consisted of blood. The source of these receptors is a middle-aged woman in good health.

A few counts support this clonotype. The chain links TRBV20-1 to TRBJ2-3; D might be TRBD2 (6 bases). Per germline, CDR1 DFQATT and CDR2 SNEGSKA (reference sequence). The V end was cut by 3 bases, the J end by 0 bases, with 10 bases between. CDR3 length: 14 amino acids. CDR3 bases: TGCAGTGCTAGGGTTCGGGGGAGCACAGATACGCAGTATTTT. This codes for CSARVRGSTDTQYF.

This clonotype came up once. CDR3 coding DNA: TGTGCCAGCAGGTTCGGGGGGCGGGATGAAAAACTGTTTTTT. Translated, it gives CASRFGGRDEKLFF. V is TRBV27 and J is TRBJ1-4; a weak D match, TRBD1 (6 bases). V shed 6 bases and J shed 6 bases, with 14 bases lying between them. The V gene's germline CDR1 is MNHEY and CDR2 SMNVEV (reference sequence). This CDR3 is 14 amino acids long.

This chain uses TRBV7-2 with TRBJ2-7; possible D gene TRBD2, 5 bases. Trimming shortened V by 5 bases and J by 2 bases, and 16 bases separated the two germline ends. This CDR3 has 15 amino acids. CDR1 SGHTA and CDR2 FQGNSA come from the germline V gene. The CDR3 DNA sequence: TGTGCCAGCAGCCTCCACATAGCGATAACCTACGAGCAGTACTTC. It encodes CASSLHIAITYEQYF.

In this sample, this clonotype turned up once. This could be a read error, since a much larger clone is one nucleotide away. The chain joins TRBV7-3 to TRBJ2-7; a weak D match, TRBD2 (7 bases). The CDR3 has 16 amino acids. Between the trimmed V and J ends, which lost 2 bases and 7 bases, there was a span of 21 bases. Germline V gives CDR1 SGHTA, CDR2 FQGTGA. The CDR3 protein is CASSLVGRGGYNEQYF. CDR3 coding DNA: TGTGCCAGCAGCTTAGTAGGGAGGGGGGGATACAATGAGCAGTACTTC.

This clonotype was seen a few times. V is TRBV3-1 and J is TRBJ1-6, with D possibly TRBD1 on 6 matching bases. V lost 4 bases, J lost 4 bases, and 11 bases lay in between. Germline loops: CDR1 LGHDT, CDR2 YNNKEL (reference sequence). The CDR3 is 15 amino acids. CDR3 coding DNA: TGTGCCAGCAGCCCGACAGGAGATTATAATTCACCCCTCCACTTT. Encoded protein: CASSPTGDYNSPLHF. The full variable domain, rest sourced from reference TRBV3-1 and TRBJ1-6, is DTAVSQTPKYLVTQMGNDKSIKCEQNLGHDTMYWYKQDSKKFLKIMFSYNNKELIINETVPNRFSPKSPDKAHLNLHINSLELGDSAVYFCASSPTGDYNSPLHFGNGTRLTVT.

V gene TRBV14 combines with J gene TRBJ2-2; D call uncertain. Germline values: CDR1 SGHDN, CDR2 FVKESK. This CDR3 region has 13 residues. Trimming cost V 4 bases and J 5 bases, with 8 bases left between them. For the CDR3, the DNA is TGTGCCAGCAGCCCCTACGGTACCGGGGAGCTGTTTTTT. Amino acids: CASSPYGTGELFF.

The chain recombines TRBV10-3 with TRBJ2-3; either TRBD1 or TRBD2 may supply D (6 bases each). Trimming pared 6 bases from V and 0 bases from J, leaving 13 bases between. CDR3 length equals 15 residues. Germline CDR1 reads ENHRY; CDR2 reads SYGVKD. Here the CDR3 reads CAISLSGQSTDTQYF. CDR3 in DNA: TGTGCCATCAGCCTTAGCGGACAGAGCACAGATACGCAGTATTTT.

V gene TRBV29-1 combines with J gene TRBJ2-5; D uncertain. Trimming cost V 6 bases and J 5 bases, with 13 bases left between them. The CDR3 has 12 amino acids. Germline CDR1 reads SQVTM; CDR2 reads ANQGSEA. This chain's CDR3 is CSVGSVGETQYF. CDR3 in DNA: TGCAGCGTGGGTTCCGTGGGGGAGACCCAGTACTTC.

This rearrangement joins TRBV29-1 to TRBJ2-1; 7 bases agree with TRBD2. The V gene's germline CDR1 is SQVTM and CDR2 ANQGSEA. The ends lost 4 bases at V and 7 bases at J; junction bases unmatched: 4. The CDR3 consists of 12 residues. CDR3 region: CSVGGTTNEQFF. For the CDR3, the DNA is TGCAGCGTTGGTGGGACTACGAATGAGCAGTTCTTC.

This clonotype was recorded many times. CDR3: CASSSGGVDPGEQFF. DNA of the CDR3: TGTGCCAGCAGCTCCGGTGGGGTTGACCCCGGAGAGCAGTTCTTC. This chain uses TRBV11-3 with TRBJ2-1; no definite D call. The germline V and J ends were trimmed by 4 bases and 10 bases, with 20 bases remaining between them. The germline V gene has CDR1 SGHNT and CDR2 YENEEA. This CDR3 region has 15 residues.

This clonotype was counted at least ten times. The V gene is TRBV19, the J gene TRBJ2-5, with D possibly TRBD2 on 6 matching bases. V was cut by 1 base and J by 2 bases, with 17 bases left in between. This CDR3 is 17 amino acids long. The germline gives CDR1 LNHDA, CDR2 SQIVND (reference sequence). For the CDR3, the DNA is TGTGCCAGTAGTATAGTCGGGGTAGCGGAATCTCAAGAGACCCAGTACTTC. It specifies CASSIVGVAESQETQYF.

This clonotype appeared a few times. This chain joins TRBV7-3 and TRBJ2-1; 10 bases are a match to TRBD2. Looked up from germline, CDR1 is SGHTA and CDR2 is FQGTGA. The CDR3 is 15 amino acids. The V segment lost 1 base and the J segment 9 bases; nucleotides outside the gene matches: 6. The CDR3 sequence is CASSLSSSGGSEQFF. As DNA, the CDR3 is TGTGCCAGCAGCTTAAGTTCTAGCGGGGGAAGTGAGCAGTTCTTC.

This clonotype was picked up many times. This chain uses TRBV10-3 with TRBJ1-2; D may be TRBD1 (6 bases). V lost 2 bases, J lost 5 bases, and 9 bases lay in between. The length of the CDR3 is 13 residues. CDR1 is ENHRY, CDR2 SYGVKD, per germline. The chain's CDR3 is CAISEQGGYGYTF. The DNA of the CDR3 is TGTGCCATCAGTGAGCAAGGGGGTTATGGCTACACCTTC.

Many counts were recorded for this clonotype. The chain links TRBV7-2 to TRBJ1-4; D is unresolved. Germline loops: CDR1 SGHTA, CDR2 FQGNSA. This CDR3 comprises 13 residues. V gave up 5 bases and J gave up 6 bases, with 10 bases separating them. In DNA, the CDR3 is TGTGCCAGCAGCCGAGGACCGTATGAAAAACTGTTTTTT. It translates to CASSRGPYEKLFF.

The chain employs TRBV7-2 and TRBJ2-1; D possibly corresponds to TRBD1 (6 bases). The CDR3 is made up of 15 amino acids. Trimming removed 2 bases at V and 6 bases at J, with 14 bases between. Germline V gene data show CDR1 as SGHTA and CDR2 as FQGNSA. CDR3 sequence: CASSLTAGACNEQFF. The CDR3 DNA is TGTGCCAGCAGCTTAACGGCAGGGGCCTGCAATGAGCAGTTCTTC.